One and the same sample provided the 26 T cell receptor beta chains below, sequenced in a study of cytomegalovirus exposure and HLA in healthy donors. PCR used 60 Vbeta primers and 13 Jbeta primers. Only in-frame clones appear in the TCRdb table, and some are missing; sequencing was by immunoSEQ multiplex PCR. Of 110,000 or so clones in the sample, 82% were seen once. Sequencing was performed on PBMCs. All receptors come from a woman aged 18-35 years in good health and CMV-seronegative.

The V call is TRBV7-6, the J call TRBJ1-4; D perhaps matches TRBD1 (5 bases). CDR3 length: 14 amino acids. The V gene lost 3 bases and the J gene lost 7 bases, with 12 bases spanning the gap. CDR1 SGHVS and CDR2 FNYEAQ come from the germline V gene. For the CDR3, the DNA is TGTGCCAGCAGCTTGACAGCTCTCAGTGAAAAACTGTTTTTT. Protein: CASSLTALSEKLFF.

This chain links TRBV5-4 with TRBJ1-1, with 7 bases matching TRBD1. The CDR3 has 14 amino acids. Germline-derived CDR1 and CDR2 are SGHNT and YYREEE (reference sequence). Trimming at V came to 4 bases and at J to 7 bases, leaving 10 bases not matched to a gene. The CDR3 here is CASSVKTGAHEAFF. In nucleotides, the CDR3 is TGTGCCAGCAGCGTTAAAACAGGGGCCCATGAAGCTTTCTTT.

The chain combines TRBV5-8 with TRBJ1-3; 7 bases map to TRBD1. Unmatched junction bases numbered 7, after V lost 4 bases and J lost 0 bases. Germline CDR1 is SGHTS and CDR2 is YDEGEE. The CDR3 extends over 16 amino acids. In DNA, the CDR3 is TGTGCCAGCAGCCAAATAAGGGACAGCTCTGGAAACACCATATATTTT. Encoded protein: CASSQIRDSSGNTIYF.

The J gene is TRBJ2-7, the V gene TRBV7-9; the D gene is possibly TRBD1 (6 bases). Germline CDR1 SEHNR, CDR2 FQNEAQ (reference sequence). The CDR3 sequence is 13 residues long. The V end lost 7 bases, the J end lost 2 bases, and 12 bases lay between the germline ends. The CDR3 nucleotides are TGTGCCAGCACCATCCGGGACACCTACGAGCAGTACTTC. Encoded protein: CASTIRDTYEQYF.

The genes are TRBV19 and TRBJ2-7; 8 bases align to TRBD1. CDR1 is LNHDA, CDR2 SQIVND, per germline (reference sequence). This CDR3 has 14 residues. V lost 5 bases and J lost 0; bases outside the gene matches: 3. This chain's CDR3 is CASSPGTGSYEQYF. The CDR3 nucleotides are TGTGCCAGTAGTCCCGGGACAGGCTCCTACGAGCAGTACTTC.

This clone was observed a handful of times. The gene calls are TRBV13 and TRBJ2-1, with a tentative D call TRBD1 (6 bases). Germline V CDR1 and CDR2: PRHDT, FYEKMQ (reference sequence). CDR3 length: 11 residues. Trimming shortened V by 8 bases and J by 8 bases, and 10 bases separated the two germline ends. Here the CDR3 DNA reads TGTGCCAGCCAGGGGATAGATGAGCAGTTCTTC. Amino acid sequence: CASQGIDEQFF. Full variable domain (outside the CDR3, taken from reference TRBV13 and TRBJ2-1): AAGVIQSPRHLIKEKRETATLKCYPIPRHDTVYWYQQGPGQDPQFLISFYEKMQSDKGSIPDRFSAQQFSDYHSELNMSSLELGDSALYFCASQGIDEQFFGPGTRLTVL.

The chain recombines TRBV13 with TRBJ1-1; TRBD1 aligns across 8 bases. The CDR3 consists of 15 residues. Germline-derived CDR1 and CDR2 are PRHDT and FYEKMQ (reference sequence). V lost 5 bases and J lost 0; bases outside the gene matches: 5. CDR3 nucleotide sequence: TGTGCCAGCAGCCCAGGGGGCTTAATGAACACTGAAGCTTTCTTT. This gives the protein CASSPGGLMNTEAFF.

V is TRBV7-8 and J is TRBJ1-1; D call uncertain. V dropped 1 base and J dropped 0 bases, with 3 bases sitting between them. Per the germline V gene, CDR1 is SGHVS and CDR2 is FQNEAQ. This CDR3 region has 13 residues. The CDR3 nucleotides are TGTGCCAGCAGCTTAGTAGTGAACACTGAAGCTTTCTTT. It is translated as CASSLVVNTEAFF.

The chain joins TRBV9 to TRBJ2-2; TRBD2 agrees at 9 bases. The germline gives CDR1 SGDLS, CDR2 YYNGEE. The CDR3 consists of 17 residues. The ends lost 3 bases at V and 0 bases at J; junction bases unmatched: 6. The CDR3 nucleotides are TGTGCCAGCAGCGCCCCGCGGACTAGCGCGAACACCGGGGAGCTGTTTTTT. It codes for CASSAPRTSANTGELFF.

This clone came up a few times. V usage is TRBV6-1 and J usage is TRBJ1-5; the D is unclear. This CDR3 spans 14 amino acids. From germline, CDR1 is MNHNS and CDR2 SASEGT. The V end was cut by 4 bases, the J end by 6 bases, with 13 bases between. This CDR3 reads CASSGSQAGQPQHF. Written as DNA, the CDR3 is TGTGCCAGCAGTGGATCCCAGGCCGGTCAGCCCCAGCATTTT.

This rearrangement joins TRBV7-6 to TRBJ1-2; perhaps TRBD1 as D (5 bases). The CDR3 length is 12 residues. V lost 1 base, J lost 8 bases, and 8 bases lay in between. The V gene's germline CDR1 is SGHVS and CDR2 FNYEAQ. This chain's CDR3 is CASSLGGDGYTF. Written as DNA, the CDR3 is TGTGCCAGCAGCTTAGGGGGGGACGGCTACACCTTC.

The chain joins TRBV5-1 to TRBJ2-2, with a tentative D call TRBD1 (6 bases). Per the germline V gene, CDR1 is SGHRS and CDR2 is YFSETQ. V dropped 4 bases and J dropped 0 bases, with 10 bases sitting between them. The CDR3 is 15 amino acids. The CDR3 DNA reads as TGCGCCAGCAGCCCACAGGGTTCGAACACCGGGGAGCTGTTTTTT. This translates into CASSPQGSNTGELFF.

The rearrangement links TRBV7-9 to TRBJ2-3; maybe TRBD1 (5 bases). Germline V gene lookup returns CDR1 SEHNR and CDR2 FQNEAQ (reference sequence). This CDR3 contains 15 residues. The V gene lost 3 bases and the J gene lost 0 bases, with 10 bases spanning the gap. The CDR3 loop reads CASSFTGSSTDTQYF. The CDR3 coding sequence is TGTGCCAGCAGCTTTACAGGCTCTAGCACAGATACGCAGTATTTT. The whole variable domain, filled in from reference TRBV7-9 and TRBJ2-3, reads DTGVSQNPRHKITKRGQNVTFRCDPISEHNRLYWYRQTLGQGPEFLTYFQNEAQLEKSRLLSDRFSAERPKGSFSTLEIQRTEQGDSAMYLCASSFTGSSTDTQYFGPGTRLTVL.

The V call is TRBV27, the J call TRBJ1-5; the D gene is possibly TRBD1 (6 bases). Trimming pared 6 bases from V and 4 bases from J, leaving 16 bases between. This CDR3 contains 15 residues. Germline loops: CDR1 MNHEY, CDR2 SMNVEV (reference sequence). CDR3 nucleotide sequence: TGTGCCAGCAGCCTAACAGGGAATGGGAATCAGCCCCAGCATTTT. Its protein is CASSLTGNGNQPQHF.

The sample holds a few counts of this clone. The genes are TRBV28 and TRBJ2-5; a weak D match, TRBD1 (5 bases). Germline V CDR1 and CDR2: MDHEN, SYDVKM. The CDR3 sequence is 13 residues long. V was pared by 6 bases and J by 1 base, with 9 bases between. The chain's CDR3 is CASREQGQETQYF. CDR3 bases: TGTGCCAGCAGAGAGCAGGGCCAAGAGACCCAGTACTTC.

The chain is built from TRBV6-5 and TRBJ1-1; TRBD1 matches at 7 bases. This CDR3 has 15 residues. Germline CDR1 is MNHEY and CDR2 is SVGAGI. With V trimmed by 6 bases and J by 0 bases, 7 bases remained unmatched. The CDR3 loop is CASSLQGLMNTEAFF. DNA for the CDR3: TGTGCCAGCAGCTTACAGGGGCTCATGAACACTGAAGCTTTCTTT.

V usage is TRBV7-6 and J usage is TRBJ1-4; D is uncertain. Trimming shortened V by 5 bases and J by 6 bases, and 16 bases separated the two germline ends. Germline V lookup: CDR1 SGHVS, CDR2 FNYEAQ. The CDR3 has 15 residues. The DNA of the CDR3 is TGTGCCAGCAGCGCCTCCCCGGGGATCGATGAAAAACTGTTTTTT. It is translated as CASSASPGIDEKLFF.

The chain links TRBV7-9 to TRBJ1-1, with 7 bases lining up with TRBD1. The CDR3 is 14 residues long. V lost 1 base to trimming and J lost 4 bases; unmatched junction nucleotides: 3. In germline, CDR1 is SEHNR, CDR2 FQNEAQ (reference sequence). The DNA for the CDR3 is TGTGCCAGCAGCTTAGTTGGGACAGCCACTGAAGCTTTCTTT. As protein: CASSLVGTATEAFF.

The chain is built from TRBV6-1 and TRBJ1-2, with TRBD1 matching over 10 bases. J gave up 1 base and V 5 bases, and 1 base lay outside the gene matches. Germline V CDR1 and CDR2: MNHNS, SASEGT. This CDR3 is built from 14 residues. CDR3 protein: CASSWTGGNYGYTF. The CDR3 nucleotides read TGTGCCAGCAGTTGGACAGGGGGTAACTATGGCTACACCTTC.

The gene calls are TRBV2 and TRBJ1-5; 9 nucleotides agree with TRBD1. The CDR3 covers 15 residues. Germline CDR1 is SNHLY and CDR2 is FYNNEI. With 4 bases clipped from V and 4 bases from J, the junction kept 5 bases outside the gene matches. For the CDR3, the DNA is TGTGCCAGCAGTGCGAGACAGGGGGGTAATCAGCCCCAGCATTTT. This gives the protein CASSARQGGNQPQHF.

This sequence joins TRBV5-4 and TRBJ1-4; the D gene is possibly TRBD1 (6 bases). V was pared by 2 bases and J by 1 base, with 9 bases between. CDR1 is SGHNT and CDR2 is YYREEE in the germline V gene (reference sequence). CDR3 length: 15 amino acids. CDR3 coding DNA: TGTGCCAGCAGCTTAGGACAGAAAACTAATGAAAAACTGTTTTTT. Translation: CASSLGQKTNEKLFF.

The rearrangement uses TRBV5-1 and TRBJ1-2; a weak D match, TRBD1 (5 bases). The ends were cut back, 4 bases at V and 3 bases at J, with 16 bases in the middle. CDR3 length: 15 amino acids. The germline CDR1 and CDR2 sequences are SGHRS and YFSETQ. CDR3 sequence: CASSVGWGTDYGYTF. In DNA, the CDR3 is TGCGCCAGCAGCGTTGGTTGGGGCACGGACTATGGCTACACCTTC. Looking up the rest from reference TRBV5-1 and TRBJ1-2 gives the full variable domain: KAGVTQTPRYLIKTRGQQVTLSCSPISGHRSVSWYQQTPGQGLQFLFEYFSETQRNKGNFPGRFSGRQFSNSRSEMNVSTLELGDSALYLCASSVGWGTDYGYTFGSGTRLTVV.

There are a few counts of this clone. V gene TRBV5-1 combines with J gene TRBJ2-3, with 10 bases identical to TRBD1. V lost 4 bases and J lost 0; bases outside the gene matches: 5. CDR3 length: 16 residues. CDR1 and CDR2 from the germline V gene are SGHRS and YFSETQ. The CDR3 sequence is CASSPRQGASTDTQYF. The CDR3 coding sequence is TGCGCCAGCAGCCCCCGACAGGGGGCGAGCACAGATACGCAGTATTTT.

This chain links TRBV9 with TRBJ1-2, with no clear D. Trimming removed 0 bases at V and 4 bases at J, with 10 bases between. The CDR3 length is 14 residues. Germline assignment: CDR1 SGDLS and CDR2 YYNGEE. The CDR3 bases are TGTGCCAGCAGCGTAGACGTAAACAGCTATGGCTACACCTTC. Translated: CASSVDVNSYGYTF.

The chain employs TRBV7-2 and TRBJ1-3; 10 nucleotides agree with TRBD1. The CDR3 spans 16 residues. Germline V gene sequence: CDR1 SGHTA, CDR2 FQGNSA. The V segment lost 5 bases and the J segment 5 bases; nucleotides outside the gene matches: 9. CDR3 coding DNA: TGTGCCAGCAGCCCAGACAGGGGGCTGGGAAGAAACACCATATATTTT. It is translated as CASSPDRGLGRNTIYF.

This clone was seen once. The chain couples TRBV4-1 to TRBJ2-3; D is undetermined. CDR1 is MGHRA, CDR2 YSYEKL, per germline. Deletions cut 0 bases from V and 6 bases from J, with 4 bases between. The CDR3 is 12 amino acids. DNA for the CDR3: TGCGCCAGCAGCCAAGATTCGGATACGCAGTATTTT. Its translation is CASSQDSDTQYF.